This TCR beta chain originates from a study of blood T cell repertoires in COVID-19. Study-wide background: Symptom resolution, clearance, or two negative PCRs marked donors in Cohort 3 as recovered.

Between the trimmed V and J ends, which lost 0 bases and 4 bases, there was a span of 19 bases. Germline V gene lookup returns CDR1 LGHDT and CDR2 YNNKEL (reference sequence). This CDR3 region has 18 residues. Data came from immunoSEQ multiplex PCR; TCRdb stores just in-frame clones and leaves some out. The sample comprises under 150,000 clones, over 75% of which are singletons, and around 3.9% rests with the top ten. The source of this sequence is a middle-aged man in a cohort exposed to, infected with or recovered from COVID-19 (not recorded which). Specimen: PBMCs or T cells enriched from blood (not recorded which). This sequence joins TRBV3-1 (or the pseudogene TRBV3-2) and TRBJ2-1; D is perhaps TRBD1 (6 bases). CDR3: CASSQDIPGTLKYNEQFF. The CDR3 coding sequence is TGTGCCAGCAGCCAAGATATCCCTGGGACACTTAAGTACAATGAGCAGTTCTTC.